Listed below are T cell receptor beta chains from one sample, sequenced in a study of cytomegalovirus exposure and HLA in healthy donors. Libraries were prepared by immunoSEQ multiplex PCR; TCRdb keeps only in-frame clonotypes and omits some of them. The repertoire holds 75,000 to 100,000 clones, 60% to 80% seen once, with around 3% in the top ten. The source material was PBMCs. The receptors stem from a man aged 35 to 55 in good health and CMV-seronegative. Each CDR3 is given with its conserved first and last residue. A D gene is named only where the DNA matches it firmly. The size field is filled for only some rows; it gives once, few, many or a size class.

J gene,V gene,clone size,CDR3 length,D gene,CDR3 protein,CDR3 DNA
TRBJ2-2,TRBV5-1,NA,15,NA,CASSLERVSTGELFF,TGCGCCAGCAGCTTGGAGCGGGTTTCCACCGGGGAGCTGTTTTTT
TRBJ1-1,TRBV5-1,NA,17,NA,CASSHNAQGGMNTEAFF,TGCGCCAGCAGCCACAACGCACAGGGTGGGATGAACACTGAAGCTTTCTTT
TRBJ1-2,TRBV13,NA,12,TRBD1,CASSPDRAGYTF,TGTGCCAGCAGCCCCGACAGGGCTGGCTACACCTTC
TRBJ2-2,TRBV10-3,NA,14,TRBD1,CAISAGGHTGELFF,TGTGCCATCAGTGCAGGGGGTCACACCGGGGAGCTGTTTTTT
TRBJ1-1,TRBV10-1,NA,13,TRBD1,CASARDRGGEAFF,TGCGCCAGCGCCCGGGACAGGGGAGGCGAAGCTTTCTTT
TRBJ1-1,TRBV5-1,NA,13,NA,CASSMKIGAEAFF,TGCGCCAGCAGCATGAAAATCGGGGCTGAAGCTTTCTTT
TRBJ1-5,TRBV7-2,NA,13,NA,CASSSQGHQPQHF,TGTGCCAGCAGCTCCCAGGGGCATCAGCCCCAGCATTTT
TRBJ1-1,TRBV7-2,few,12,NA,CASSYSTTEAFF,TGTGCCAGCAGCTACAGTACCACTGAAGCTTTCTTT
TRBJ1-5,TRBV2,NA,14,TRBD1,CASSDRDRYQPQHF,TGTGCCAGCAGTGACCGGGACAGATATCAGCCCCAGCATTTT
TRBJ1-5,TRBV27,NA,17,TRBD1,CASSLFPGQGYSQPQHF,TGTGCCAGCAGTTTATTTCCGGGACAGGGATATAGTCAGCCCCAGCATTTT
TRBJ1-4,TRBV29-1,NA,15,NA,CSALSEGATNEKLFF,TGCAGCGCGTTATCCGAGGGTGCAACTAATGAAAAACTGTTTTTT
TRBJ1-2,TRBV5-1,few,16,TRBD1,CASSLILGAGGAGYTF,TGCGCCAGCAGCTTGATTCTTGGGGCAGGGGGCGCTGGCTACACCTTC
TRBJ2-6,TRBV30,NA,15,NA,CAWTGRGSGANVLTF,TGTGCCTGGACGGGACGGGGGTCTGGGGCCAACGTCCTGACTTTC
TRBJ2-2,TRBV7-3,once,16,NA,CASSMMAGGLTGELFF,TGTGCCAGCAGCATGATGGCGGGCGGTTTGACCGGGGAGCTGTTTTTT
TRBJ2-1,TRBV5-4,NA,15,TRBD2,CASSSPGLAGNEQFF,TGTGCCAGCAGCTCCCCGGGACTAGCAGGGAATGAGCAGTTCTTC
TRBJ1-1,TRBV2,NA,14,NA,CASRGNRLNTEAFF,TGTGCCAGCAGGGGGAACAGGCTAAACACTGAAGCTTTCTTT
TRBJ1-5,TRBV28,NA,14,TRBD1,CASIIQGANQPQHF,TGTGCCAGCATCATACAGGGGGCTAATCAGCCCCAGCATTTT
TRBJ1-5,TRBV5-1,NA,14,NA,CASSFAGGHQPQHF,TGCGCCAGCAGCTTTGCCGGGGGTCATCAGCCCCAGCATTTT
TRBJ1-4,TRBV10-3,NA,13,NA,CAISGGVNEKLFF,TGTGCCATCAGTGGGGGAGTTAATGAAAAACTGTTTTTT
TRBJ1-3,TRBV23-1,NA,15,NA,CASSRMGAFGNTIYF,TGCGCCAGCAGTCGGATGGGGGCGTTTGGAAACACCATATATTTT
TRBJ1-6,TRBV5-4,once,14,TRBD1,CASSLGGQGTSLHF,TGTGCCAGCAGCTTGGGGGGACAGGGTACTTCCCTCCACTTT
TRBJ1-2,TRBV14,NA,16,NA,CASSQEAGAGFYGYTF,TGTGCCAGCAGCCAAGAAGCGGGGGCGGGGTTCTATGGCTACACCTTC
TRBJ2-5,TRBV5-1,few,16,NA,CASSLAPTLLQETQYF,TGCGCCAGCAGCTTGGCCCCGACACTTCTCCAAGAGACCCAGTACTTC
TRBJ2-1,TRBV29-1,NA,12,NA,CSVEERQGGQFF,TGCAGCGTTGAAGAGCGACAGGGAGGACAGTTCTTC
TRBJ2-7,TRBV28,NA,15,TRBD1,CASSPAGQGAYEQYF,TGTGCCAGCAGTCCGGCCGGACAGGGAGCCTACGAGCAGTACTTC
TRBJ1-1,TRBV5-1,NA,13,TRBD1,CASSSQGSTEAFF,TGCGCCAGCAGCTCACAGGGGAGTACTGAAGCTTTCTTT
TRBJ2-5,TRBV6-1,NA,13,NA,CASNLGGPETQYF,TGTGCCAGCAATTTGGGGGGGCCAGAGACCCAGTACTTC
TRBJ1-5,TRBV19,NA,13,NA,CASSIPGNQPQHF,TGTGCCAGTAGTATACCAGGGAATCAGCCCCAGCATTTT
TRBJ2-1,TRBV2,NA,12,NA,CASSEANSKQFF,TGTGCCAGCAGTGAAGCTAACAGCAAGCAGTTCTTC
TRBJ2-3,TRBV7-2,NA,15,NA,CASSLRGGHTDTQYF,TGTGCCAGCAGCTTACGCGGGGGACACACAGATACGCAGTATTTT
TRBJ1-6,TRBV5-4,NA,16,NA,CASSPPAVHNNSPLHF,TGTGCCAGCAGCCCCCCGGCGGTGCACAATAATTCACCCCTCCACTTT
TRBJ1-1,TRBV28,NA,12,NA,CATRGFGTEAFF,TGTGCCACCCGAGGCTTTGGCACTGAAGCTTTCTTT